Sequencing of this T cell receptor (beta chain) was carried out in a study of blood T cell repertoires in COVID-19. Across the whole study: T cells, B-cell-depleted T cells, or PBMCs supplied cDNA or gDNA.

There are 17 residues in the CDR3. The germline CDR1 and CDR2 sequences are LNHNV and YYDKDF (reference sequence). V was clipped by 0 bases and J by 4 bases; unmatched bases: 8. Profiling relied on immunoSEQ multiplex PCR, and the TCRdb table lists in-frame clones only, not all of them. The table has roughly 230,000 clones, roughly 84% seen once; the top ten hold approximately 30%. The chain uses TRBV15 and TRBJ2-7; 11 bases map to TRBD2. The sample comprised peripheral blood. This receptor was identified in a man aged 40-49 years with acute or convalescent COVID-19. In DNA, the CDR3 is TGTGCCACCAGCAGAGATCAGGCTAGCGGGAGGCGGTACGAGCAGTACTTC. It yields the protein CATSRDQASGRRYEQYF.